This T cell receptor beta chain appears in the sequencing data of a study of a mutant IDH1 vaccine in newly diagnosed glioma. Study information: Patients in the study were vaccinated eight times, receiving shots in weeks 1, 3, 5, 7, 11, 15, 19 and 23.

As to this clone: The antigen remains unidentified.

Per germline, CDR1 SGHNT and CDR2 YYREEE (reference sequence). V dropped 4 bases and J dropped 2; count of bases not matched to a gene: 7. The CDR3 extends over 15 amino acids. The data were produced by immunoSEQ multiplex PCR, yet TCRdb's version contains in-frame clones alone and is incomplete. The sample holds 75,000 to 80,000 clones, around 90% seen once. As to time point: week 5, during vaccination. A single vaccine dose contained 300 ug of mutant IDH1 20-mer peptide, and topical imiquimod was used with it. J is TRBJ1-2 and V is TRBV5-4; 8 bases align to TRBD1. This sequence originates from a woman aged 45 to 65 with glioma. The sample here was PBMCs, taken from a glioma patient whose treatment included an IDH1 peptide vaccine. CDR3 nucleotide sequence: TGTGCCAGCAGCAGCCAAAGGGACAGGAACTATGGCTACACCTTC. Encoded protein: CASSSQRDRNYGYTF.